This T cell receptor beta chain originates from a study of blood T cell repertoires in COVID-19. Method: immunoSEQ multiplex PCR; TCRdb's copy keeps in-frame clones and lacks some. The sample includes fewer than 250,000 clones, 84% seen only once; the top ten take approximately 7.3%. CDR3 length: 16 residues. From germline, CDR1 is LGHDT and CDR2 YNNKEL (reference sequence). V lost 4 bases, J lost 4 bases, and 12 bases stayed unmatched. The V gene is TRBV3-1 (or the pseudogene TRBV3-2), the J gene TRBJ1-2; TRBD1 matches at 7 bases. This receptor was identified in a woman between 40 and 55 years old who had recovered from COVID-19. Source material: PBMCs or T cells enriched from blood (not recorded which). The CDR3 sequence is CASSLAGLQGRYGYTF. In nucleotides, the CDR3 is TGTGCCAGCAGCCTCGCGGGGTTACAGGGGCGCTATGGCTACACCTTC.